A single sample is the source of the 30 T cell receptor beta chains below, sequenced in a study of blood T cell repertoires in COVID-19. Assay: immunoSEQ multiplex PCR; the TCRdb copy retains only in-frame clones and omits some. The sample consists of fewer than 350,000 clones, approximately 91% of them appearing once. Sequencing was done on a sample of PBMCs or T cells enriched from blood (not recorded which). The receptors shown here come from a woman aged 35 to 49 with acute COVID-19.

The chain uses TRBV28 and TRBJ2-1, with D hard to call. V lost 6 bases and J lost 1, with 13 bases in between. The CDR3 runs 15 residues. The germline gives CDR1 MDHEN, CDR2 SYDVKM. This chain's CDR3 is CASSPQTESYNEQFF. DNA for the CDR3: TGTGCCAGCAGCCCCCAGACGGAGTCCTACAATGAGCAGTTCTTC.

This rearrangement joins TRBV18 to TRBJ2-1; 7 nucleotides line up with TRBD1. The ends lost 0 bases at V and 2 bases at J; junction bases unmatched: 1. Germline CDR1 and CDR2: KGHSH and LQKENI. The CDR3 totals 15 residues. CDR3 protein: CASSPPGTAYNEQFF. In DNA form, the CDR3 reads TGTGCCAGCTCACCACCGGGGACAGCCTACAATGAGCAGTTCTTC.

The CDR3 spells CGYTSGTEQFF. DNA of the CDR3: TGTGGGTATACTAGCGGGACCGAGCAGTTCTTC. J is TRBJ2-1 and V is TRBV6-5; 10 bases align to TRBD2. There are 11 residues in the CDR3. Germline loops: CDR1 MNHEY, CDR2 SVGAGI.

The CDR3 region has the DNA TGTGCCAGCAGCTTAGGGCACGGGGACACACATGGCTACACCTTC. This gives the protein CASSLGHGDTHGYTF. This chain joins TRBV7-2 and TRBJ1-2, with D perhaps matching TRBD1 (6 bases). V was pared by 1 base and J by 6 bases, with 15 bases between. The length of the CDR3 is 15 residues. CDR1 and CDR2 from the germline V gene are SGHTA and FQGNSA. Using reference TRBV7-2 and TRBJ1-2 for the parts outside the CDR3, the full variable domain is GAGVSQSPSNKVTEKGKDVELRCDPISGHTALYWYRQSLGQGLEFLIYFQGNSAPDKSGLPSDRFSAERTGGSVSTLTIQRTQQEDSAVYLCASSLGHGDTHGYTFGSGTRLTVV.

The V and J genes are TRBV11-2 and TRBJ2-1, with TRBD2 matching over 9 bases. The junction had 4 bases not matched to a gene; V was cut back by 3 bases and J by 4 bases. This CDR3 has 15 amino acids. CDR1 and CDR2 (germline): SGHAT, FQNNGV. The CDR3 DNA sequence: TGTGCCAGCAGCTTGCGGGGGGGGTTTTACAATGAGCAGTTCTTC. Translation gives CASSLRGGFYNEQFF.

This sequence joins TRBV10-3 and TRBJ1-1; possible D gene TRBD1, 5 bases. CDR3 length: 17 amino acids. Trimming removed 0 bases at V and 1 base at J, with 15 bases between. Per the germline V gene, CDR1 is ENHRY and CDR2 is SYGVKD. CDR3 amino acids: CAISESVLSGGNTEAFF. CDR3 nucleotides: TGTGCCATCAGTGAGTCTGTTCTATCGGGGGGGAACACTGAAGCTTTCTTT.

The chain uses TRBV11-2 and TRBJ2-7, with D perhaps TRBD2 (7 bases). Germline assignment: CDR1 SGHAT and CDR2 FQNNGV. V lost 10 bases and J 4 bases, leaving 14 bases between the germline ends. The length of the CDR3 is 12 residues. CDR3: CATRGAGYEQYF. The CDR3 nucleotides are TGTGCCACCCGGGGGGCGGGGTACGAGCAGTACTTC.

V and J are TRBV4-1 and TRBJ1-5, with unresolved D. This CDR3 spans 15 amino acids. Between the trimmed V and J ends, which lost 0 bases and 4 bases, there was a span of 10 bases. Looked up from germline, CDR1 is MGHRA and CDR2 is YSYEKL. CDR3 coding DNA: TGCGCCAGCAGCCAAGAAGTGGAGGAAAATCAGCCCCAGCATTTT. It is translated as CASSQEVEENQPQHF.

V usage is TRBV19 and J usage is TRBJ2-7; weak D call: TRBD1 (5 bases). V lost 3 bases to trimming and J lost 6 bases, with 21 bases between them. The CDR3 extends over 16 amino acids. The germline gives CDR1 LNHDA, CDR2 SQIVND (reference sequence). The CDR3, as DNA: TGTGCCAGTAGTATGACTGGACAATCGTTAAGAGGCGAGCAGTACTTC. It translates to CASSMTGQSLRGEQYF.

The chain uses TRBV5-1 and TRBJ1-3, with 8 bases fitting TRBD1. This CDR3 is built from 15 residues. Germline V lookup: CDR1 SGHRS, CDR2 YFSETQ. V lost 2 bases, J lost 2 bases, and 3 bases stayed unmatched. CDR3 DNA: TGCGCCAGCAGCTTCAACAGGGGGGCTGGAAACACCATATATTTT. It encodes CASSFNRGAGNTIYF.

Only one count was recorded for this clone. The rearrangement uses TRBV5-4 and TRBJ1-2; TRBD1 is a possible D gene (6 bases). Germline CDR1 reads SGHNT; CDR2 reads YYREEE (reference sequence). CDR3 length: 14 residues. V lost 3 bases and J lost 7, with 16 bases in between. The CDR3 loop reads CASSSPLTGPGYTF. The CDR3 region has the DNA TGTGCCAGCAGCTCCCCCCTAACAGGGCCTGGCTACACCTTC.

This clone occurred once. The chain has TRBV7-2 and TRBJ1-2; D uncertain. The V gene lost 2 bases and the J gene lost 6 bases, with 7 bases spanning the gap. Germline values: CDR1 SGHTA, CDR2 FQGNSA. This CDR3 comprises 12 residues. The CDR3: CASSLSSHGYTF. The CDR3 region has the DNA TGTGCCAGCAGCTTATCGAGCCATGGCTACACCTTC.

This rearrangement joins TRBV2 to TRBJ2-2; D possibly corresponds to TRBD2 (6 bases). Trimming removed 7 bases at V and 1 base at J, with 22 bases between. The CDR3 loop spans 18 amino acids. Germline CDR1 and CDR2: SNHLY and FYNNEI. This chain's CDR3 is CASTWDFGGSKNTGELFF. The CDR3 nucleotides are TGTGCCAGCACTTGGGACTTCGGGGGATCGAAGAACACCGGGGAGCTGTTTTTT.

This chain links TRBV2 with TRBJ1-1; 7 bases are a match to TRBD1. CDR1 is SNHLY, CDR2 FYNNEI, per germline. With V trimmed by 6 bases and J by 6 bases, 10 bases remained unmatched. The CDR3 has 14 residues. The DNA of the CDR3 is TGTGCCAGCAGATCTAGGGGGCTCGCGGCTGAAGCTTTCTTT. This translates into CASRSRGLAAEAFF.

The V call is TRBV19, the J call TRBJ2-5; TRBD2 agrees at 11 bases. The CDR3 is made up of 14 amino acids. CDR1 LNHDA and CDR2 SQIVND come from the germline V gene (reference sequence). The ends lost 4 bases at V and 6 bases at J; junction bases unmatched: 4. The CDR3 loop reads CASSTTSGGQTQYF. For the CDR3, the DNA is TGTGCCAGTAGTACAACTAGCGGGGGCCAGACCCAGTACTTC. The variable domain in full, completed from reference TRBV19 and TRBJ2-5, reads DGGITQSPKYLFRKEGQNVTLSCEQNLNHDAMYWYRQDPGQGLRLIYYSQIVNDFQKGDIAEGYSVSREKKESFPLTVTSAQKNPTAFYLCASSTTSGGQTQYFGPGTRLLVL.

This sequence joins TRBV5-1 and TRBJ1-3; D not resolved. The germline V gene has CDR1 SGHRS and CDR2 YFSETQ. The CDR3 runs to 16 residues. Trimming pared 1 base from V and 0 bases from J, leaving 11 bases between. As DNA, the CDR3 is TGCGCCAGCAGCTTGTCACCCTCGAGCTCTGGAAACACCATATATTTT. Translated, it gives CASSLSPSSSGNTIYF.

The chain has TRBV7-9 and TRBJ1-1; 9 bases line up with TRBD1. J gave up 4 bases and V 9 bases, and 12 bases lay outside the gene matches. The CDR3 sequence is 15 residues long. Looked up from germline, CDR1 is SEHNR and CDR2 is FQNEAQ (reference sequence). The CDR3: CASRNPATGGTEAFF. The CDR3 coding sequence is TGTGCCAGTAGAAATCCCGCGACAGGGGGCACTGAAGCTTTCTTT.

CDR3 sequence: CASSLNRGWGYGYTF. The CDR3 DNA sequence: TGTGCCAGCAGCCTAAACAGGGGTTGGGGCTATGGCTACACCTTC. V usage is TRBV5-8 and J usage is TRBJ1-2; 7 bases are a match to TRBD1. The trim removed 4 bases at V and 4 bases at J, leaving 10 bases unmatched. From germline, CDR1 is SGHTS and CDR2 YDEGEE. CDR3 length equals 15 residues.

The chain has TRBV11-2 and TRBJ2-3, with D possibly being TRBD2 (5 bases). CDR1 is SGHAT and CDR2 is FQNNGV in the germline V gene. Between the trimmed V and J ends, which lost 2 bases and 0 bases, there was a span of 9 bases. This CDR3 is 15 amino acids long. CDR3 DNA: TGTGCCAGCAGCTTAAGCGGCAAGAGCACAGATACGCAGTATTTT. Encoded protein: CASSLSGKSTDTQYF.

This chain uses TRBV27 with TRBJ1-2; the match to TRBD1 covers 8 bases. Per germline, CDR1 MNHEY and CDR2 SMNVEV (reference sequence). This CDR3 spans 16 amino acids. V shed 9 bases, J shed 2 bases, and the junction held 14 bases outside the gene matches. The CDR3 DNA sequence: TGTGCCAGTACGCCTAGAATGACAGGGGTAAACTATGGCTACACCTTC. Its translation is CASTPRMTGVNYGYTF.

The chain joins TRBV19 to TRBJ1-2; D not certain. Per germline, CDR1 LNHDA and CDR2 SQIVND (reference sequence). V shed 5 bases and J shed 2 bases, with 12 bases lying between them. The CDR3 totals 14 residues. The CDR3 DNA is TGTGCCAGTAGTCTGGACTTTAGAAACTATGGCTACACCTTC. Amino acids: CASSLDFRNYGYTF.

This clone was counted only a few times. The rearrangement joins TRBV11-2 to TRBJ1-1, with D perhaps matching TRBD1 (5 bases). Per germline, CDR1 SGHAT and CDR2 FQNNGV. CDR3 size: 15 residues. V shed 1 base and J shed 1 base, with 10 bases lying between them. As DNA, the CDR3 is TGTGCCAGCAGCTTAGTTCAGGGTAGGAACACTGAAGCTTTCTTT. This translates into CASSLVQGRNTEAFF.

The rearrangement uses TRBV9 and TRBJ2-1, with 9 bases identical to TRBD2. After removal of 0 bases from V and 5 bases from J, the junction contained 21 bases not matched to a gene. The length of the CDR3 is 21 residues. Per germline, CDR1 SGDLS and CDR2 YYNGEE. In DNA form, the CDR3 reads TGTGCCAGCAGCGTAGGGGTGGGGATCGGTATTAGCGGGAGACATAACAATGAGCAGTTCTTC. Protein: CASSVGVGIGISGRHNNEQFF.

The gene calls are TRBV27 and TRBJ1-1; D uncertain. This CDR3 is 13 amino acids long. Germline CDR1 reads MNHEY; CDR2 reads SMNVEV (reference sequence). V lost 0 bases and J lost 6, with 8 bases in between. CDR3 in DNA: TGTGCCAGCAGTTTATCGAGGTCGGCTGAAGCTTTCTTT. Translation: CASSLSRSAEAFF.

The chain recombines TRBV19 with TRBJ1-1; D remains unclear. Germline V gene data show CDR1 as LNHDA and CDR2 as SQIVND (reference sequence). V was cut by 5 bases and J by 2 bases, with 12 bases left in between. The CDR3 has 14 amino acids. The CDR3, as DNA: TGTGCCAGTAGTCCTCGGACGGGAAACACTGAAGCTTTCTTT. Encoded protein: CASSPRTGNTEAFF.

This clone has more than one count but fewer than ten. The chain uses TRBV27 and TRBJ1-2, with 11 bases fitting TRBD1. Germline assignment: CDR1 MNHEY and CDR2 SMNVEV (reference sequence). Trimming took 5 bases from V and 6 from J; bases not matched to a gene: 8. There are 15 residues in the CDR3. CDR3 sequence (DNA): TGTGCCAGCAGTCTACGGACAGGGGGCTGGGATGGCTACACCTTC. It encodes CASSLRTGGWDGYTF.

The chain joins TRBV4-1 to TRBJ2-1, with D possibly TRBD1 on 6 matching bases. V was shortened by 2 bases and J by 0 bases, with 14 bases between the two germline ends. This CDR3 has 17 residues. CDR1 is MGHRA and CDR2 is YSYEKL in the germline V gene. CDR3: CASSQRPDRSSYNEQFF. The CDR3 DNA reads as TGCGCCAGCAGCCAACGCCCGGACAGAAGCTCCTACAATGAGCAGTTCTTC.

The J gene is TRBJ1-2, the V gene TRBV4-1, with 7 positions matching TRBD1. Trimming removed 0 bases from V and 5 bases from J; junction bases left unmatched: 6. The germline CDR1 and CDR2 sequences are MGHRA and YSYEKL. This CDR3 contains 15 residues. CDR3 sequence (DNA): TGCGCCAGCAGCCAAGAGGGACAGAGCTTATATGGCTACACCTTC. Translating gives CASSQEGQSLYGYTF.

The V call is TRBV2, the J call TRBJ2-2; 7 nucleotides line up with TRBD1. V dropped 6 bases and J dropped 4; count of bases not matched to a gene: 5. The germline V gene encodes CDR1 SNHLY and CDR2 FYNNEI. CDR3 size: 14 residues. CDR3 sequence reads: CASRDDRVTGELFF. In DNA form, the CDR3 reads TGTGCCAGCAGGGATGACAGGGTCACCGGGGAGCTGTTTTTT.

This clone was seen a handful of times. This chain joins TRBV28 and TRBJ2-2; tentatively, D is TRBD1 (5 bases). The germline V gene has CDR1 MDHEN and CDR2 SYDVKM. This CDR3 has 13 amino acids. V lost 8 bases, J lost 1 base, and 8 bases lay in between. CDR3 protein: CASDTGNTGELFF. In DNA form, the CDR3 reads TGTGCCAGCGATACAGGGAACACCGGGGAGCTGTTTTTT. The full variable domain, completed using reference TRBV28 and TRBJ2-2, is DVKVTQSSRYLVKRTGEKVFLECVQDMDHENMFWYRQDPGLGLRLIYFSYDVKMKEKGDIPEGYSVSREKKERFSLILESASTNQTSMYLCASDTGNTGELFFGEGSRLTVL.